This T cell receptor beta chain is from a study of CD8 T cells in ankylosing spondylitis. CDR3 size: 18 residues. CDR1 SGHKS and CDR2 YYEKEE come from the germline V gene (reference sequence). Trimming took 3 bases from V and 1 from J, leaving 19 bases between them. General observations from the study: Seemingly distinctive of ankylosing spondylitis blood was a TCR beta motif formed by eight highly homologous variants.

This clonotype was counted many times. What it binds is not known. Via MiXCR, TCRdb re-called the 5' RACE reads, giving one row per CDR3 protein. Among a few hundred thousand distinct CDR3 sequences, roughly a sixth were seen once, and the ten largest hold approximately 1%. The sequenced material came from blood, either unsorted or a sorted T cell fraction (not recorded which). The chain has TRBV5-5 and TRBJ2-2; either TRBD1 or TRBD2 may fit D (5 bases each). The clonotype comes from a male donor with ankylosing spondylitis. CDR3 nucleotide sequence: TGTGCCAGCAGCTGGGGACGTACAAGGGAACGGAACACCGGGGAGCTGTTTTTT. Translating it yields CASSWGRTRERNTGELFF.